The 10 T cell receptor beta chains below all came from one sample that was sequenced in a study of blood T cell repertoires in COVID-19. Clones were sequenced by immunoSEQ multiplex PCR, and TCRdb holds only the in-frame ones, with some missing. The repertoire holds around 50,000 clones, with around 80% as singletons. The material sequenced was PBMCs or T cells enriched from blood (not recorded which). All receptors derive from a woman aged 45-65 years with acute COVID-19.

The genes are TRBV12-3 or TRBV12-4 and TRBJ2-7; D gene unclear. The CDR3 has 12 residues. Trimming left V 5 bases short and J 6 bases short, with 11 bases between. The CDR3 loop reads CASSLTLGEQYF. DNA of the CDR3: TGTGCCAGCAGTCTGACGCTAGGCGAGCAGTACTTC.

This clone was recorded once. The V call is TRBV7-2, the J call TRBJ2-3; TRBD2 agrees at 9 bases. The germline V gene encodes CDR1 SGHTA and CDR2 FQGNSA. The CDR3 is 13 residues long. V dropped 3 bases and J dropped 13; count of bases not matched to a gene: 8. For the CDR3, the DNA is TGTGCCAGCAGCTTCAGACGGCGGGGGGGTGAGTATTTT. Translating it yields CASSFRRRGGEYF.

The rearrangement joins TRBV18 to TRBJ2-6, with D possibly TRBD1 on 6 matching bases. Germline V lookup: CDR1 KGHSH, CDR2 LQKENI. Trimming shortened V by 3 bases and J by 0 bases, and 15 bases separated the two germline ends. This CDR3 is built from 18 residues. CDR3 protein: CASSPYRVPSSGANVLTF. CDR3 nucleotides: TGTGCCAGCTCACCCTACAGGGTCCCAAGCTCTGGGGCCAACGTCCTGACTTTC.

This sequence joins TRBV4-1 and TRBJ2-2; the D gene is possibly TRBD1 (5 bases). The V gene lost 0 bases and the J gene lost 3 bases, with 11 bases spanning the gap. Germline V gives CDR1 MGHRA, CDR2 YSYEKL. This CDR3 is built from 16 residues. The CDR3 DNA is TGCGCCAGCAGCCAAGACCCCCTCAGGGACACCGGGGAGCTGTTTTTT. Its protein is CASSQDPLRDTGELFF.

This clone has only a few counts. The chain carries TRBV30 and TRBJ1-1; TRBD1 matches at 7 bases. This CDR3 has 15 amino acids. Germline values: CDR1 GTSNPN, CDR2 SVGIG (reference sequence). Germline trimming cut 0 bases from V and 5 bases from J; bases unmatched to any gene: 9. CDR3 residues: CAWSVPQGLGTEAFF. In nucleotides, the CDR3 is TGTGCCTGGAGTGTCCCACAGGGGCTTGGAACTGAAGCTTTCTTT.

The rearrangement uses TRBV10-2 and TRBJ2-4, with 7 bases lining up with TRBD1. The V gene end was trimmed by 7 bases and the J gene end by 0 bases; junction bases not matched to a gene: 3. Germline CDR1 reads WSHSY; CDR2 reads SAAADI. The CDR3 is made up of 14 amino acids. This CDR3 is CASTDRVAKNIQYF. Here the CDR3 DNA reads TGCGCCAGCACCGACAGGGTAGCCAAAAACATTCAGTACTTC.

The V gene is TRBV7-5, the J gene TRBJ2-3; the D call of TRBD1 is as the table states it, not checked on the DNA. TRBV7-5 is shown as a pseudogene. This CDR3 is 15 amino acids long. The CDR3 DNA reads TGTGCCAGAAGCGGGAAGGGGGTAGACACAGATACGCAGTATTTT. Amino acids: CARSGKGVDTDTQYF.

The table lists this clone with a few counts. The V call is TRBV18, the J call TRBJ1-6, with unresolved D. Trimming shortened V by 1 base and J by 0 bases, and 10 bases separated the two germline ends. From germline, CDR1 is KGHSH and CDR2 LQKENI. The CDR3 runs 17 residues. For the CDR3, the DNA is TGTGCCAGCTCACCACTGGAGGGAAGCTCCTATAATTCACCCCTCCACTTT. As protein: CASSPLEGSSYNSPLHF. Using reference TRBV18 and TRBJ1-6 for the parts outside the CDR3, the full variable domain is NAGVMQNPRHLVRRRGQEARLRCSPMKGHSHVYWYRQLPEEGLKFMVYLQKENIIDESGMPKERFSAEFPKEGPSILRIQQVVRGDSAAYFCASSPLEGSSYNSPLHFGNGTRLTVT.

The chain couples TRBV5-1 to TRBJ2-2; 7 bases are shared with TRBD2. The CDR3 runs 15 residues. CDR1 SGHRS and CDR2 YFSETQ come from the germline V gene. The trim removed 4 bases at V and 6 bases at J, leaving 9 bases unmatched. The CDR3 DNA reads TGCGCCAGCAGCCCCAAAACGGGGGGATCCGGGGAGCTGTTTTTT. It specifies CASSPKTGGSGELFF.

This clone was recorded a few times. This chain links TRBV5-1 with TRBJ1-1; TRBD1 agrees at 8 bases. CDR3 length equals 14 residues. Germline V gene data show CDR1 as SGHRS and CDR2 as YFSETQ. Trimming removed 5 bases from V and 4 bases from J; junction bases left unmatched: 7. The CDR3 reads CASSGQGFTTEAFF. The CDR3 bases are TGCGCCAGCAGTGGACAGGGCTTCACCACTGAAGCTTTCTTT. The variable domain in full, with the rest retrieved from reference TRBV5-1 and TRBJ1-1, is KAGVTQTPRYLIKTRGQQVTLSCSPISGHRSVSWYQQTPGQGLQFLFEYFSETQRNKGNFPGRFSGRQFSNSRSEMNVSTLELGDSALYLCASSGQGFTTEAFFGQGTRLTVV.